Shown below are 23 T cell receptor beta chains from a single sample sequenced in a study of OX40 agonist ivuxolimab in advanced cancers. Assay: immunoSEQ multiplex PCR; the TCRdb copy retains only in-frame clones and omits some. The table lists over 60,000 clones, 75% to 90% of them singletons, with approximately 0.91% in the top ten. Specimen: CD4+ or CD8+ T cells sorted from blood, collected in a trial of the OX40 agonist ivuxolimab. These receptor sequences come from an adult with an advanced solid tumor such as melanoma, head and neck, liver or kidney cancer.

Concerning this clone itself: Germline and junction disagree at one end, which may indicate a read error. V and J are TRBV7-7 and TRBJ2-7; no firm D call. From germline, CDR1 is SSHAT and CDR2 FNYEAQ (reference sequence). The CDR3 runs 13 residues. CDR3 in amino acids: CASSPPGSYEQYF. CDR3 nucleotide sequence: TGTGCTAGCAGCCCCCCGGGTAGCTACGAGCAGTACTTC.

The CDR3 bases are TGTGCCAGCAATATGAACACTGAAGCTTTCTTT. Its protein product is CASNMNTEAFF. V is TRBV6-5 and J is TRBJ1-1; D call uncertain. The CDR3 loop spans 11 amino acids. The germline V gene has CDR1 MNHEY and CDR2 SVGAGI. Trimming shortened V by 7 bases and J by 0 bases, and 3 bases separated the two germline ends.

This chain connects TRBV5-4 to TRBJ2-3, with TRBD2 as a possible D gene (5 bases). Trimming pared 0 bases from V and 3 bases from J, leaving 5 bases between. CDR3 size: 13 residues. Germline CDR1 reads SGHNT; CDR2 reads YYREEE (reference sequence). CDR3 coding DNA: TGTGCCAGCAGCTTGGGGACTACAGATACGCAGTATTTT. Translating it yields CASSLGTTDTQYF.

This chain uses TRBV19 with TRBJ1-3; D might be TRBD1 (6 bases). Germline-derived CDR1 and CDR2 are LNHDA and SQIVND (reference sequence). Trimming took off 6 bases at V and 0 bases at J, with 15 bases between the two ends. The CDR3 contains 16 residues. CDR3 DNA sequence: TGTGCCAGTAGACGTGACAGGTCAAGCTCTGGAAACACCATATATTTT. This sequence encodes CASRRDRSSSGNTIYF.

This rearrangement joins TRBV19 to TRBJ1-1, with D possibly being TRBD1 (5 bases). There are 13 residues in the CDR3. The germline CDR1 and CDR2 sequences are LNHDA and SQIVND (reference sequence). Between the trimmed V and J ends, which lost 7 bases and 4 bases, there was a span of 13 bases. For the CDR3, the DNA is TGTGCCAGTATGGGGGAGGGGAGCACTGAAGCTTTCTTT. It is translated as CASMGEGSTEAFF.

The V gene is TRBV9, the J gene TRBJ1-2; the D is unclear. The CDR3 loop spans 17 amino acids. The V end lost 0 bases, the J end lost 2 bases, and 17 bases lay between the germline ends. Germline V lookup: CDR1 SGDLS, CDR2 YYNGEE. The CDR3 loop reads CASSVGPAETINYGYTF. DNA for the CDR3: TGTGCCAGCAGCGTAGGCCCGGCCGAGACAATCAACTATGGCTACACCTTC.

This sequence joins TRBV6-6 and TRBJ2-1; TRBD2 matches 8 bases. The V gene's germline CDR1 is MNHNY and CDR2 SVGAGI (reference sequence). With 6 bases clipped from V and 16 bases from J, the junction kept 23 bases outside the gene matches. The CDR3 loop spans 16 amino acids. DNA of the CDR3: TGTGCCAGCAGGACTGGAGGGGCGGGGGGCCCCGGGGGTACCTTCTTC. Residues: CASRTGGAGGPGGTFF.

V gene TRBV12-5 combines with J gene TRBJ1-1, with D hard to call. From germline, CDR1 is LGHNT and CDR2 FRNRAP. The CDR3 is 16 amino acids. V lost 0 bases to trimming and J lost 3 bases, with 14 bases between them. CDR3 nucleotides: TGTGCTAGTGGTTTGGTACCAAGACGGAGATACACTGAAGCTTTCTTT. This gives the protein CASGLVPRRRYTEAFF. Based on the CDR3 plus reference TRBV12-5 and TRBJ1-1, the full variable domain is DARVTQTPRHKVTEMGQEVTMRCQPILGHNTVFWYRQTMMQGLELLAYFRNRAPLDDSGMPKDRFSAEMPDATLATLKIQPSEPRDSAVYFCASGLVPRRRYTEAFFGQGTRLTVV.

The chain links TRBV28 to TRBJ2-5; 7 nucleotides align to TRBD2. After removal of 6 bases from V and 2 bases from J, the junction contained 9 bases not matched to a gene. Germline CDR1 MDHEN, CDR2 SYDVKM. The CDR3 consists of 15 residues. Written as DNA, the CDR3 is TGTGCCAGCAGAACTAGCGTAGGCGGACAAGAGACCCAGTACTTC. This encodes CASRTSVGGQETQYF.

The genes are TRBV2 and TRBJ1-6, with D perhaps TRBD1 (5 bases). The CDR3 is 14 amino acids. CDR1 is SNHLY, CDR2 FYNNEI, per germline. The V end lost 7 bases, the J end lost 7 bases, and 14 bases lay between the germline ends. CDR3 nucleotide sequence: TGTGCCAGCACCATGGGACGTACAAATTCACCCCTCCACTTT. Its translation: CASTMGRTNSPLHF.

The chain links TRBV4-1 to TRBJ2-7, with a tentative D call TRBD2 (5 bases). CDR3 length equals 15 residues. CDR1 is MGHRA and CDR2 is YSYEKL in the germline V gene. V was shortened by 6 bases and J by 6 bases, with 21 bases between the two germline ends. CDR3 residues: CASSLRHENGGEQYF. The CDR3 nucleotides read TGCGCCAGCAGTTTAAGACATGAAAATGGAGGCGAGCAGTACTTC.

The rearrangement uses TRBV2 and TRBJ2-6; D is undetermined. Germline V gene lookup returns CDR1 SNHLY and CDR2 FYNNEI. The germline V and J ends were trimmed by 8 bases and 1 base, with 15 bases remaining between them. The CDR3 has 16 residues. The CDR3 nucleotides are TGTGCCAGCGTTAGGGAAACTGGGTCTGGGGCCAACGTCCTGACTTTC. Its translation is CASVRETGSGANVLTF.

V and J are TRBV30 and TRBJ1-1; 7 bases agree with TRBD1. Germline CDR1 GTSNPN, CDR2 SVGIG (reference sequence). This CDR3 has 15 amino acids. V shed 3 bases, J shed 4 bases, and the junction held 11 bases outside the gene matches. The CDR3 sequence: CAWSRLRQGVTEAFF. DNA of the CDR3: TGTGCCTGGAGCCGACTTAGACAGGGAGTCACTGAAGCTTTCTTT.

The chain is built from TRBV18 and TRBJ2-5; perhaps TRBD2 as D (6 bases). CDR3 length: 14 residues. Germline values: CDR1 KGHSH, CDR2 LQKENI. The V and J ends lost 1 base and 5 bases respectively, with 11 bases between them. This CDR3 is CASSPRTREETQYF. For the CDR3, the DNA is TGTGCCAGCTCACCACGGACCCGGGAGGAGACCCAGTACTTC.

This chain's CDR3 is CASSLAHRGGLGYRNEQFF. CDR3 in DNA: TGTGCCAGCAGCTTAGCCCACAGGGGGGGACTGGGTTATCGGAATGAGCAGTTCTTC. V gene TRBV7-6 combines with J gene TRBJ2-1, with D tentatively TRBD1 (8 bases). This CDR3 is 19 amino acids long. Trimming took off 0 bases at V and 7 bases at J, with 25 bases between the two ends. CDR1 SGHVS and CDR2 FNYEAQ come from the germline V gene.

CDR3 DNA: TGTGCCAGCAGTGATTTGGGGATTGGCCAAGAGACCCAGTACTTC. This codes for CASSDLGIGQETQYF. The V call is TRBV2, the J call TRBJ2-5, with D unclear. Trimming shortened V by 3 bases and J by 1 base, and 12 bases separated the two germline ends. This CDR3 spans 15 amino acids. In germline, CDR1 is SNHLY, CDR2 FYNNEI.

V usage is TRBV6-5 and J usage is TRBJ1-4, with D possibly matching TRBD1 (6 bases). Germline-derived CDR1 and CDR2 are MNHEY and SVGAGI. The V end was cut by 0 bases, the J end by 8 bases, with 13 bases between. This CDR3 region has 15 residues. Written as DNA, the CDR3 is TGTGCCAGCAGTTACTCGCAGGGGTCGATCGAAAAACTGTTTTTT. Its translation is CASSYSQGSIEKLFF.

This sequence joins TRBV2 and TRBJ2-5; TRBD1 aligns across 11 bases. Per the germline V gene, CDR1 is SNHLY and CDR2 is FYNNEI. The CDR3 spans 15 residues. With V trimmed by 1 base and J by 4 bases, 2 bases remained unmatched. CDR3 nucleotides: TGTGCCAGCAGTGAAGGGGGACAGGGGGTAGAGACCCAGTACTTC. Translation: CASSEGGQGVETQYF.

This chain joins TRBV19 and TRBJ2-1; 13 bases line up with TRBD2. Germline values: CDR1 LNHDA, CDR2 SQIVND (reference sequence). This CDR3 region has 17 residues. The V gene end was trimmed by 3 bases and the J gene end by 3 bases; junction bases not matched to a gene: 5. CDR3 DNA sequence: TGTGCCAGTAGTATCGGGACTAGCGGGACCGTCTACAATGAGCAGTTCTTC. It yields the protein CASSIGTSGTVYNEQFF.

The sample holds one count of this clone. The V and J genes are TRBV2 and TRBJ2-7; TRBD1 might be the D (6 bases). This CDR3 has 15 residues. Trimming cost V 7 bases and J 0 bases, with 16 bases left between them. Per the germline V gene, CDR1 is SNHLY and CDR2 is FYNNEI. CDR3 sequence: CASTPRQALSYEQYF. CDR3 coding DNA: TGTGCCAGCACCCCTAGACAGGCCCTCTCCTACGAGCAGTACTTC. Drawing the rest from reference TRBV2 and TRBJ2-7, the complete variable domain is EPEVTQTPSHQVTQMGQEVILRCVPISNHLYFYWYRQILGQKVEFLVSFYNNEISEKSEIFDDQFSVERPDGSNFTLKIRSTKLEDSAMYFCASTPRQALSYEQYFGPGTRLTVT.

The genes are TRBV5-1 and TRBJ2-7; tentative D call: TRBD2 (6 bases). The CDR3 runs 14 residues. The V end lost 4 bases, the J end lost 4 bases, and 15 bases lay between the germline ends. The germline V gene encodes CDR1 SGHRS and CDR2 YFSETQ. The CDR3 protein is CASSPPGEFYEQYF. The CDR3 region has the DNA TGCGCCAGCAGCCCCCCGGGAGAATTTTACGAGCAGTACTTC.

V usage is TRBV6-6 and J usage is TRBJ2-3; D gene uncertain. With 2 bases removed from V and 0 bases from J, the gap between germline ends came to 3 bases. CDR1 and CDR2 from the germline V gene are MNHNY and SVGAGI (reference sequence). This CDR3 region has 13 residues. The CDR3 protein is CASSYPSTDTQYF. The CDR3 DNA follows: TGTGCCAGCAGTTACCCCAGCACAGATACGCAGTATTTT.

This chain joins TRBV10-3 and TRBJ1-1; 8 bases fit TRBD1. J was trimmed by 1 base and V by 5 bases; bases with no gene match: 6. The CDR3 length is 15 residues. Germline V CDR1 and CDR2: ENHRY, SYGVKD. The CDR3 DNA sequence: TGTGCCATCAGTACCCAAGGACAGGGGAACACTGAAGCTTTCTTT. Amino acid sequence: CAISTQGQGNTEAFF.